The 21 T cell receptor beta chains given below trace back to one sample, sequenced in a study of monozygotic twins with inflammatory bowel disease. TCRdb reprocessed the 5' RACE reads and stores each CDR3 protein as one record, lacking DNA. The repertoire table contains 350,000 to 550,000 distinct CDR3 sequences. Input material: blood. All receptors come from a human donor with ulcerative colitis or Crohn's disease, or a healthy co-twin of an affected twin (not recorded which).

The rearrangement joins TRBV4-1 to TRBJ2-5; without DNA, the TCRdb call of TRBD1 cannot be checked. This CDR3 is 15 amino acids long. CDR1 is MGHRA and CDR2 is YSYEKL in the germline V gene. The CDR3 region is CASSQAPGPSETQYF.

The CDR3: CATSSSGGTSGSYEQYF. This sequence joins TRBV12-3 or TRBV12-4 and TRBJ2-7; TCRdb picks TRBD2, but there is no DNA to check that call. The CDR3 length is 17 residues.

The genes are TRBV6-1 and TRBJ2-2; checking the TCRdb D call of TRBD1 is not possible without DNA. Germline assignment: CDR1 MNHNS and CDR2 SASEGT. The CDR3 spans 15 residues. This chain's CDR3 is CASSPRTGRTGELFF.

The chain links TRBV18 to TRBJ2-7; TCRdb reports TRBD1, a call that lacks DNA to check it against. Per the germline V gene, CDR1 is KGHSH and CDR2 is LQKENI. The CDR3 is 13 residues long. The CDR3 region is CASSPGHIYEQYF.

The J gene is TRBJ1-5, the V gene TRBV18; TCRdb returns TRBD1, unconfirmable since there is no DNA. The V gene's germline CDR1 is KGHSH and CDR2 LQKENI. The CDR3 extends over 17 amino acids. The CDR3 loop reads CASSPTGGRYSNQPQHF. Full variable domain (rest looked up from reference TRBV18 and TRBJ1-5): NAGVMQNPRHLVRRRGQEARLRCSPMKGHSHVYWYRQLPEEGLKFMVYLQKENIIDESGMPKERFSAEFPKEGPSILRIQQVVRGDSAAYFCASSPTGGRYSNQPQHFGDGTRLSIL.

This chain connects TRBV20-1 to TRBJ2-5. Germline CDR1 DFQATT, CDR2 SNEGSKA (reference sequence). The CDR3 is 11 residues long. The CDR3 sequence: CSPRAEETQYF.

The gene calls are TRBV6-5 and TRBJ2-1; TCRdb's assignment of TRBD1 cannot be checked, as there is no DNA. The CDR3 consists of 13 residues. CDR1 and CDR2 from the germline V gene are MNHEY and SVGAGI. This chain's CDR3 is CASRTGTANEQFF.

The genes are TRBV5-1 and TRBJ2-2; the D gene TCRdb calls, TRBD2, cannot be checked with no DNA. This CDR3 comprises 16 residues. Germline V gene data show CDR1 as SGHRS and CDR2 as YFSETQ. The CDR3 protein is CASRQLAGVVVGELFF. The variable domain in full, completed from reference TRBV5-1 and TRBJ2-2, reads KAGVTQTPRYLIKTRGQQVTLSCSPISGHRSVSWYQQTPGQGLQFLFEYFSETQRNKGNFPGRFSGRQFSNSRSEMNVSTLELGDSALYLCASRQLAGVVVGELFFGEGSRLTVL.

The V gene is TRBV5-5, the J gene TRBJ2-2. This CDR3 is 14 amino acids long. In germline, CDR1 is SGHKS, CDR2 YYEKEE (reference sequence). CDR3 in amino acids: CASSLFGGTGELFF.

The chain is built from TRBV7-9 and TRBJ2-1; no DNA is available, so the TRBD1 call from TCRdb remains unchecked. This CDR3 contains 17 residues. CDR1 and CDR2 from the germline V gene are SEHNR and FQNEAQ (reference sequence). CDR3 in amino acids: CASSLKGTRGTYNEQFF.

The chain recombines TRBV11-2 with TRBJ1-4; TCRdb calls TRBD1, which cannot be checked without DNA. From germline, CDR1 is SGHAT and CDR2 FQNNGV. The CDR3 is 16 amino acids. CDR3 amino acids: CASSSPGGGANEKLFF.

The CDR3 reads CASSPGRHNEQFF. V is TRBV11-2 and J is TRBJ2-1; TCRdb proposes TRBD1, but this gene call is untestable without DNA. CDR1 and CDR2 from the germline V gene are SGHAT and FQNNGV. The CDR3 extends over 13 amino acids.

The chain couples TRBV4-1 to TRBJ1-6; the D call from TCRdb, TRBD1, cannot be confirmed without DNA. CDR3 length: 15 amino acids. Germline V lookup: CDR1 MGHRA, CDR2 YSYEKL. This CDR3 is CASSLPGQGNSPLHF.

The CDR3 reads CASSLSTSGSSYEQYF. V gene TRBV28 combines with J gene TRBJ2-7; as DNA is missing, the TRBD2 call by TCRdb cannot be tested. The germline V gene has CDR1 MDHEN and CDR2 SYDVKM. This CDR3 contains 16 residues.

This rearrangement joins TRBV5-4 to TRBJ2-1. Germline CDR1 is SGHNT and CDR2 is YYREEE (reference sequence). The CDR3 loop spans 12 amino acids. The CDR3 spells CASSYWNNEQFF.

The rearrangement links TRBV30 to TRBJ2-5; absent DNA, TCRdb's TRBD1 call cannot be checked. Germline lookup yields CDR1 GTSNPN and CDR2 SVGIG (reference sequence). The CDR3 length is 14 residues. CDR3: CAWQIGTSQETQYF.

The chain joins TRBV6-6 to TRBJ2-7; the TCRdb D gene call, TRBD2, has no DNA to confirm it. In germline, CDR1 is MNHNY, CDR2 SVGAGI (reference sequence). The CDR3 has 13 amino acids. The CDR3 loop reads CASTRTSVYEQYF.

The V call is TRBV7-2, the J call TRBJ2-1. Germline lookup yields CDR1 SGHTA and CDR2 FQGNSA. This CDR3 is built from 14 residues. The CDR3 here is CASSLAVGPNEQFF.

This CDR3 is CASSHSPGPPEAFF. This rearrangement joins TRBV18 to TRBJ1-1; TCRdb indicates TRBD1, and absent DNA this call remains unverified. This CDR3 region has 14 residues. Germline CDR1 and CDR2: KGHSH and LQKENI. The full variable domain, its missing parts supplied by reference TRBV18 and TRBJ1-1, is NAGVMQNPRHLVRRRGQEARLRCSPMKGHSHVYWYRQLPEEGLKFMVYLQKENIIDESGMPKERFSAEFPKEGPSILRIQQVVRGDSAAYFCASSHSPGPPEAFFGQGTRLTVV.

This rearrangement joins TRBV20-1 to TRBJ2-4; the TRBD1 assignment by TCRdb is unverifiable without DNA. The germline CDR1 and CDR2 sequences are DFQATT and SNEGSKA (reference sequence). This CDR3 spans 15 amino acids. The CDR3 region is CSAIRTGTGKNIQYF.

This chain uses TRBV4-1 with TRBJ2-2; TCRdb calls TRBD1, which cannot be checked without DNA. Germline V gene lookup returns CDR1 MGHRA and CDR2 YSYEKL. The CDR3 has 14 amino acids. The CDR3 is CASSQEGGTGELFF.